This TCR beta chain was recovered during a study of T cell responses to AZD1222 COVID-19 vaccine. Second-dose intervals near 4 or 12 weeks were combined. Overall study findings and caveats: Most donors were white British and more were female, and clonal diversity was possibly underestimated. Close to half of all spike-specific TCRs reportedly target regions of the variants that are unmutated.

V was trimmed by 2 bases and J by 1 base, leaving 11 bases between them. The CDR3 runs 15 residues. Germline assignment: CDR1 SGHTA and CDR2 FQGTGA. Repertoires were generated with immunoSEQ multiplex PCR, while TCRdb's copy carries only in-frame clones and drops some. Among 80,000 or so clones, roughly 90% were seen once, and the ten largest hold roughly 5%. To note about this clone: Its antigen is unknown.

The TCR originated in an adult who received the AZD1222 COVID-19 vaccine. The source was peripheral blood, collected 28 days after the second AZD1222 dose. The chain recombines TRBV7-3 with TRBJ1-1; D is uncertain. The CDR3 DNA is TGTGCCAGCAGCTTATTTTCCGGGTCGAACACTGAAGCTTTCTTT. This translates into CASSLFSGSNTEAFF.